These 28 T cell receptor beta chains came from one sample sequenced in a study of blood T cell repertoires in COVID-19. The repertoire was sequenced with immunoSEQ multiplex PCR; TCRdb's copy has only in-frame clones and lacks some. Among about 240,000 clones, roughly 89% were seen once, and the ten largest hold 8.8%. The sequenced material came from PBMCs or T cells enriched from blood (not recorded which). These TCRs come from a man aged 35 to 55 who had recovered from COVID-19.

This clone was recorded once. The chain employs TRBV9 and TRBJ2-2; 9 nucleotides agree with TRBD2. The CDR3 contains 16 residues. Germline V lookup: CDR1 SGDLS, CDR2 YYNGEE. After removal of 3 bases from V and 4 bases from J, the junction contained 7 bases not matched to a gene. CDR3 residues: CASSAPRTSVTGELFF. The CDR3 coding sequence is TGTGCCAGCAGCGCCCCCCGGACTAGCGTCACCGGGGAGCTGTTTTTT. The full variable domain, completed using reference TRBV9 and TRBJ2-2, is DSGVTQTPKHLITATGQRVTLRCSPRSGDLSVYWYQQSLDQGLQFLIQYYNGEERAKGNILERFSAQQFPDLHSELNLSSLELGDSALYFCASSAPRTSVTGELFFGEGSRLTVL.

The rearrangement links TRBV5-1 to TRBJ1-4; D is undetermined. The CDR3 runs 15 residues. Trimming removed 2 bases from V and 0 bases from J, with 8 bases in between. Looked up from germline, CDR1 is SGHRS and CDR2 is YFSETQ. CDR3 DNA sequence: TGCGCCAGCAGCTTTTTCGCGACAACTAATGAAAAACTGTTTTTT. Translated: CASSFFATTNEKLFF.

This chain joins TRBV6-6 and TRBJ1-2; no clear D gene. CDR1 is MNHNY and CDR2 is SVGAGI in the germline V gene (reference sequence). This CDR3 has 16 residues. V dropped 2 bases and J dropped 0 bases, with 13 bases sitting between them. The CDR3 region is CASSYGAVFTNYGYTF. The CDR3 nucleotides read TGTGCCAGCAGTTACGGCGCGGTCTTTACTAACTATGGCTACACCTTC.

In its sample, this clone was seen once. The gene calls are TRBV5-1 and TRBJ2-7; D is ambiguous. Trimming stripped 0 bases from V and 3 bases from J, with 13 bases between. From germline, CDR1 is SGHRS and CDR2 YFSETQ. This CDR3 contains 15 residues. The CDR3 DNA sequence: TGCGCCAGCAGCTTGGCGTCAGGTAGATTCTACGAGCAGTACTTC. It specifies CASSLASGRFYEQYF.

The chain has TRBV18 and TRBJ1-6; tentatively, D is TRBD1 (5 bases). With 0 bases removed from V and 7 bases from J, the gap between germline ends came to 10 bases. This CDR3 comprises 15 residues. The germline V gene has CDR1 KGHSH and CDR2 LQKENI. CDR3 amino acids: CASSPPGGVNSPLHF. For the CDR3, the DNA is TGTGCCAGCTCACCACCAGGAGGGGTAAATTCACCCCTCCACTTT.

This clone was detected once. This chain uses TRBV11-3 with TRBJ2-1, with D possibly TRBD1 on 6 matching bases. CDR3 length: 14 amino acids. Germline lookup yields CDR1 SGHNT and CDR2 YENEEA. The V and J ends lost 1 base and 3 bases respectively, with 7 bases between them. CDR3 nucleotide sequence: TGTGCCAGCAGCTTAGGGGGGCTCTACAATGAGCAGTTCTTC. Translating it yields CASSLGGLYNEQFF.

This clone was recorded only once. The chain links TRBV9 to TRBJ2-7, with D possibly TRBD2 on 5 matching bases. Germline V lookup: CDR1 SGDLS, CDR2 YYNGEE. V was pared by 4 bases and J by 2 bases, with 13 bases between. The CDR3 runs 14 residues. The CDR3 here is CASSPSGGTYEQYF. Here the CDR3 DNA reads TGTGCCAGCAGCCCCTCTGGAGGAACCTACGAGCAGTACTTC.

This chain uses TRBV5-1 with TRBJ1-1, with no clear D. This CDR3 is 15 amino acids long. V was trimmed by 1 base and J by 6 bases, leaving 16 bases between them. Germline CDR1 SGHRS, CDR2 YFSETQ. DNA of the CDR3: TGCGCCAGCAGCTTGCTCGGGAACAGAGACTCTGAAGCTTTCTTT. Translation gives CASSLLGNRDSEAFF.

CDR3 nucleotide sequence: TGTGCCAGCAGTGAATGGCTAGCGACAGAGACCCAGTACTTC. It codes for CASSEWLATETQYF. The chain uses TRBV2 and TRBJ2-5; D might be TRBD2 (6 bases). Germline V lookup: CDR1 SNHLY, CDR2 FYNNEI. CDR3 length: 14 amino acids. The V end was cut by 2 bases, the J end by 4 bases, with 11 bases between. The variable domain in full, with the rest retrieved from reference TRBV2 and TRBJ2-5, is EPEVTQTPSHQVTQMGQEVILRCVPISNHLYFYWYRQILGQKVEFLVSFYNNEISEKSEIFDDQFSVERPDGSNFTLKIRSTKLEDSAMYFCASSEWLATETQYFGPGTRLLVL.

The gene calls are TRBV11-3 and TRBJ1-4; 9 bases align to TRBD1. Germline CDR1 reads SGHNT; CDR2 reads YENEEA. The CDR3 has 15 residues. V shed 5 bases, J shed 8 bases, and the junction held 9 bases outside the gene matches. The CDR3 DNA follows: TGTGCCAGCAGCCACACGGGACAGGGAAGGGAAAAACTGTTTTTT. The encoded protein is CASSHTGQGREKLFF.

The CDR3 loop reads CASRPEGAGEAFF. CDR3 sequence (DNA): TGTGCCAGCAGACCTGAGGGGGCGGGTGAAGCTTTCTTT. The rearrangement joins TRBV12-3 or TRBV12-4 to TRBJ1-1; 7 bases map to TRBD1. The ends lost 6 bases at V and 7 bases at J; junction bases unmatched: 8. There are 13 residues in the CDR3.

V is TRBV4-1 and J is TRBJ1-4; 12 bases align to TRBD1. Germline CDR1 reads MGHRA; CDR2 reads YSYEKL. This CDR3 is built from 20 residues. With 0 bases clipped from V and 8 bases from J, the junction kept 16 bases outside the gene matches. The CDR3, as DNA: TGCGCCAGCAGCCAAGAAAGTCCACGGGACAGGGGGCGATTGTACGAAAAACTGTTTTTT. It translates to CASSQESPRDRGRLYEKLFF.

This sequence joins TRBV5-6 and TRBJ1-5, with TRBD1 identical over 9 bases. The CDR3 runs 15 residues. CDR1 SGHDT and CDR2 YYEEEE come from the germline V gene. V trimming: 5 bases; J trimming: 0 bases; junction bases outside the gene matches: 3. The CDR3 sequence: CASSRDRVSNQPQHF. The CDR3 region has the DNA TGTGCCAGCAGTCGGGACAGGGTTAGCAATCAGCCCCAGCATTTT. Looking up the rest from reference TRBV5-6 and TRBJ1-5 gives the full variable domain: DAGVTQSPTHLIKTRGQQVTLRCSPKSGHDTVSWYQQALGQGPQFIFQYYEEEERQRGNFPDRFSGHQFPNYSSELNVNALLLGDSALYLCASSRDRVSNQPQHFGDGTRLSIL.

J is TRBJ2-1 and V is TRBV19; 7 bases agree with TRBD1. The germline V gene encodes CDR1 LNHDA and CDR2 SQIVND (reference sequence). The CDR3 loop spans 16 amino acids. The junction had 7 bases not matched to a gene; V was cut back by 1 base and J by 4 bases. This chain's CDR3 is CASSIVGGRKYNEQFF. For the CDR3, the DNA is TGTGCCAGTAGTATAGTAGGGGGCAGAAAATACAATGAGCAGTTCTTC.

The genes are TRBV9 and TRBJ1-2; weak D call: TRBD1 (6 bases). Trimming stripped 4 bases from V and 2 bases from J, with 12 bases between. CDR3 length: 14 residues. The germline V gene has CDR1 SGDLS and CDR2 YYNGEE. CDR3 in DNA: TGTGCCAGCAGCTCAAGGGGGACCAACTATGGCTACACCTTC. This sequence encodes CASSSRGTNYGYTF.

The V and J genes are TRBV29-1 and TRBJ2-1, with 8 bases aligning to TRBD1. Germline assignment: CDR1 SQVTM and CDR2 ANQGSEA. The ends lost 4 bases at V and 1 base at J; junction bases unmatched: 12. The CDR3 sequence is 17 residues long. CDR3 sequence: CSVVGYRGMLSYNEQFF. CDR3 coding DNA: TGCAGCGTTGTGGGCTACAGGGGGATGTTGTCCTACAATGAGCAGTTCTTC.

This clone was seen just once. The rearrangement joins TRBV4-1 to TRBJ2-1; D call uncertain. Trimming pared 1 base from V and 2 bases from J, leaving 9 bases between. The CDR3 is 15 residues long. Per the germline V gene, CDR1 is MGHRA and CDR2 is YSYEKL. The CDR3 region has the DNA TGCGCCAGCAGCCAAGTAAGAGGTCCCTACAATGAGCAGTTCTTC. It specifies CASSQVRGPYNEQFF.

The gene calls are TRBV4-2 and TRBJ2-2, with 9 bases fitting TRBD2. This CDR3 has 21 residues. V trimming: 1 base; J trimming: 3 bases; junction bases outside the gene matches: 18. Germline CDR1 and CDR2: LGHNA and YNFKEQ. The CDR3 coding sequence is TGTGCCAGCAGCCAAGTGTTTGACACTTTTGCGGGAGGGCCCTACACCGGGGAGCTGTTTTTT. Translation: CASSQVFDTFAGGPYTGELFF.

The rearrangement links TRBV5-8 to TRBJ2-1, with TRBD1 matching over 7 bases. This CDR3 spans 15 amino acids. The V and J ends lost 4 bases and 2 bases, in that order; junction bases with no gene match: 6. Looked up from germline, CDR1 is SGHTS and CDR2 is YDEGEE. This CDR3 reads CASSDTGQTYNEQFF. The CDR3 DNA follows: TGTGCCAGCAGCGATACGGGACAGACCTACAATGAGCAGTTCTTC.

CDR3 loop: CSARGQLNTEAFF. The CDR3 DNA reads TGCAGCGCTAGGGGACAGCTTAACACTGAAGCTTTCTTT. The chain links TRBV29-1 to TRBJ1-1, with 7 bases lining up with TRBD1. With 7 bases clipped from V and 2 bases from J, the junction kept 7 bases outside the gene matches. Germline CDR1 and CDR2: SQVTM and ANQGSEA. The CDR3 runs 13 residues.

This clone was seen a single time. The rearrangement joins TRBV6-5 to TRBJ1-2; D not resolved. The CDR3 totals 13 residues. The V end was cut by 2 bases, the J end by 5 bases, with 9 bases between. Per the germline V gene, CDR1 is MNHEY and CDR2 is SVGAGI. Here the CDR3 reads CASSYAAHYGYTF. As DNA, the CDR3 is TGTGCCAGCAGTTACGCAGCGCATTATGGCTACACCTTC.

V and J are TRBV9 and TRBJ2-3; TRBD2 matches at 14 bases. The germline V gene encodes CDR1 SGDLS and CDR2 YYNGEE. Trimming at V came to 0 bases and at J to 7 bases, leaving 7 bases not matched to a gene. The CDR3 is 17 residues long. CDR3 sequence (DNA): TGTGCCAGCAGCGTAGTCTCCGGGACTAGCGGGGGAAATACGCAGTATTTT. Amino acids: CASSVVSGTSGGNTQYF.

This clone appeared a few times. The rearrangement joins TRBV19 to TRBJ1-1; D is ambiguous. V lost 4 bases and J 0 bases, leaving 12 bases between the germline ends. Germline V gives CDR1 LNHDA, CDR2 SQIVND (reference sequence). CDR3 length: 15 amino acids. The CDR3 DNA reads TGTGCCAGTAGTAGTCCCGGGAAAATGAACACTGAAGCTTTCTTT. Translating gives CASSSPGKMNTEAFF.

This sequence joins TRBV6-5 and TRBJ2-7, with TRBD2 as a possible D gene (6 bases). CDR1 and CDR2 (germline): MNHEY, SVGAGI. V shed 5 bases and J shed 7 bases, with 12 bases lying between them. The CDR3 sequence is 12 residues long. The CDR3 reads CASSPRAGEQYF. As DNA, the CDR3 is TGTGCCAGCAGTCCTAGAGCGGGTGAGCAGTACTTC.

The genes are TRBV4-3 and TRBJ2-5; TRBD2 aligns across 8 bases. V lost 0 bases, J lost 1 base, and 10 bases stayed unmatched. Germline V gives CDR1 LGHNA, CDR2 YSLEER. CDR3 length: 18 amino acids. The CDR3 loop reads CASSQDGAGVGSQETQYF. The CDR3 nucleotides read TGCGCCAGCAGCCAAGATGGAGCGGGAGTAGGGAGCCAAGAGACCCAGTACTTC.

The gene calls are TRBV10-2 and TRBJ1-2; D gene ambiguous. This CDR3 is 12 amino acids long. V gave up 4 bases and J gave up 8 bases, with 11 bases separating them. Per germline, CDR1 WSHSY and CDR2 SAAADI. In DNA form, the CDR3 reads TGCGCCAGCAGTGTCGGGTATAGGGGCTACACCTTC. Its protein is CASSVGYRGYTF.

The chain carries TRBV11-2 and TRBJ1-4; tentative D call: TRBD1 (6 bases). Germline loops: CDR1 SGHAT, CDR2 FQNNGV. V shed 1 base and J shed 8 bases, with 14 bases lying between them. This CDR3 region has 15 residues. CDR3 sequence (DNA): TGTGCCAGCAGCTTAGGTCCAGGGGCCGGCGAAAAACTGTTTTTT. This sequence encodes CASSLGPGAGEKLFF.

V is TRBV7-6 and J is TRBJ2-1; D may be TRBD2 (7 bases). CDR1 and CDR2 from the germline V gene are SGHVS and FNYEAQ. Trimming shortened V by 6 bases and J by 8 bases, and 20 bases separated the two germline ends. The CDR3 spans 15 residues. The CDR3 here is CASRDIRGGAHEQFF. For the CDR3, the DNA is TGTGCCAGCAGAGACATTAGGGGGGGGGCTCATGAGCAGTTCTTC. Looking up the rest from reference TRBV7-6 and TRBJ2-1 gives the full variable domain: GAGVSQSPRYKVTKRGQDVALRCDPISGHVSLYWYRQALGQGPEFLTYFNYEAQQDKSGLPNDRFSAERPEGSISTLTIQRTEQRDSAMYRCASRDIRGGAHEQFFGPGTRLTVL.